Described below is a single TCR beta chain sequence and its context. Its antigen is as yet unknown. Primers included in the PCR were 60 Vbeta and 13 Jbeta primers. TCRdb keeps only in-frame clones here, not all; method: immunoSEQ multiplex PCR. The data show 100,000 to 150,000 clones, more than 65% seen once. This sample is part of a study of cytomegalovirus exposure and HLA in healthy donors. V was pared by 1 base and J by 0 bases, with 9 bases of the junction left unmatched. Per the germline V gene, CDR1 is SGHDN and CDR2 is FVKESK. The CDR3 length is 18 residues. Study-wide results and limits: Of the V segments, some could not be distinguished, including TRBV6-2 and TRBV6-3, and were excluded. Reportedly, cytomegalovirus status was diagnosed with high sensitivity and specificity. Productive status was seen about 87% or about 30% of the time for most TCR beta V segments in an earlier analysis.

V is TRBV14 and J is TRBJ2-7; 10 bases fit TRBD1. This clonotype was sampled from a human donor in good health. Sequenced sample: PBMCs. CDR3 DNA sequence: TGTGCCAGCAGCCAAGGGGGACAGGGGACCCGTTTCTCCTACGAGCAGTACTTC. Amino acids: CASSQGGQGTRFSYEQYF.